This note documents a single TCR beta chain sequence. The data stem from a study of blood T cells in healthy people across ages. For the study at large: Every two T cells gave about one barcoded beta molecule via template switching.

Germline-derived CDR1 and CDR2 are SGHTA and FQGNSA. This CDR3 contains 15 residues. V was clipped by 4 bases and J by 10 bases; unmatched bases: 14. Next came a second PCR, run for about 6 to 11 cycles, which used a sample-barcoded 5' primer along with a J-beta primer mix. From the 5' RACE reads, TCRdb called clonotypes with MiXCR, one entry per CDR3 protein. This table holds 710,000 or so distinct CDR3 sequences, about a third found once. J is TRBJ2-5 and V is TRBV7-2; the match to TRBD2 covers 8 bases. The TCR originated in a woman of 80 years or more in good health. What was sequenced was blood. The CDR3 bases are TGTGCCAGCAGCTCATCTACAAGCGGGGGTGGGATCCAGTACTTC. It codes for CASSSSTSGGGIQYF. Filled out from reference TRBV7-2 and TRBJ2-5, the complete variable domain reads GAGVSQSPSNKVTEKGKDVELRCDPISGHTALYWYRQSLGQGLEFLIYFQGNSAPDKSGLPSDRFSAERTGGSVSTLTIQRTQQEDSAVYLCASSSSTSGGGIQYFGPGTRLLVL.